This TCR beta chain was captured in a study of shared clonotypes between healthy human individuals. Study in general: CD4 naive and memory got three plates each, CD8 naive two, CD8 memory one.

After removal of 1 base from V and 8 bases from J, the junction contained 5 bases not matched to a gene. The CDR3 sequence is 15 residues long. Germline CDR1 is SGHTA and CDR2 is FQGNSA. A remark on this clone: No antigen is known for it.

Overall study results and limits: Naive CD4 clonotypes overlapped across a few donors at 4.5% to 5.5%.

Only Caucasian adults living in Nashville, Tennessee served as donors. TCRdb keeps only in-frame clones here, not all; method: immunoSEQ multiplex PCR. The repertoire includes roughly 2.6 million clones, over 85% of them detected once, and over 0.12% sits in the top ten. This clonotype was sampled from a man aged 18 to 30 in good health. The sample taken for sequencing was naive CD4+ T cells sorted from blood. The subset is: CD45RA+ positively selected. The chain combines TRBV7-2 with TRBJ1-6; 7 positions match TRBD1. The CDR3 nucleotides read TGTGCCAGCAGCTTAGTTATAGGGGGCTATTCACCCCTCCACTTT. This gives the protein CASSLVIGGYSPLHF.